This TCR beta chain is drawn from a study of OX40 agonist ivuxolimab in advanced cancers. Study-wide context: Patients were treated with intravenous ivuxolimab, dosed at 0.01 to 10 mg/kg and infused every 2 weeks.

Study conclusions and caveats: Compared with CD4+, CD8+ T cells on average had more expanded clones. Dosing at 0.1 to 3.0 mg/kg was accompanied by clonal expansion of CD4+ and CD8+ blood T cells by week 6.

The germline V and J ends were trimmed by 1 base and 1 base, with 4 bases remaining between them. Germline V gives CDR1 LGHNT, CDR2 FRNRAP. CDR3 length: 13 amino acids. The method was immunoSEQ multiplex PCR; TCRdb's version includes in-frame clones alone and lacks a portion of them. The sample records 50,000 to 75,000 clones, roughly nine tenths being singletons. With respect to this clone: As yet, its antigen is unknown.

V gene TRBV12-5 combines with J gene TRBJ1-2, with unresolved D. The clonotype originates from an adult with an advanced solid tumor such as melanoma, head and neck, liver or kidney cancer. The material was CD4+ or CD8+ T cells sorted from blood, obtained in a trial of the OX40 agonist ivuxolimab. Here the CDR3 reads CASGLGNNYGYTF. The CDR3 region has the DNA TGTGCTAGTGGTTTGGGGAATAACTATGGCTACACCTTC. Variable domain in full (rest from reference TRBV12-5 and TRBJ1-2): DARVTQTPRHKVTEMGQEVTMRCQPILGHNTVFWYRQTMMQGLELLAYFRNRAPLDDSGMPKDRFSAEMPDATLATLKIQPSEPRDSAVYFCASGLGNNYGYTFGSGTRLTVV.